The TCR beta chain described here comes from a study of T cells in Graves' hyperthyroidism and ophthalmopathy (dated by TCRdb to between 2019 and 2020). Study-wide context: Peripheral blood was collected at initial diagnosis, before any treatment. To identify distinguishing TCR V-J signatures, a discovery cohort of about a hundred patients was used, comprising some 43 with Graves' ophthalmopathy and around 57 with stable Graves' hyperthyroidism. Whether ophthalmopathy could be predicted prospectively was tested in an independent validation cohort made up of about 20 hyperthyroidism patients plus 17 patients who later progressed to ophthalmopathy. The roughly 100 discovery patients were randomly split 7:3 into training and test sets. Thyroid tissue and blood T-cell repertoires from roughly 6 Graves' hyperthyroidism patients were also compared in the study. After blood sampling, hyperthyroidism patients were treated with methimazole at a starting dose of 30 mg daily, and ophthalmopathy patients were treated with high-dose intravenous methylprednisolone. The paper reports TCR Vbeta CDR3 sequencing of approximately 130 peripheral blood samples: approximately 41 ophthalmopathy, under 80 hyperthyroidism and approximately 17 progressor patients.

Findings and caveats that apply to the study as a whole: Blood samples also contained most of the expanded thyroid clonotypes (frequency above 0.001), which suggests that blood repertoires may reflect thyroid immune responses. Sample size was not statistically predetermined, and investigators were not blinded to group allocation. In cross-validation, a model built on a 13 V-J signature told ophthalmopathy apart from stable hyperthyroidism with 85% to 90% sensitivity and about 81% specificity, and in testing the same model reached 80%/75%. In validation, the model predicted progression to ophthalmopathy a median of approximately 6.6 months before onset, with over 60% sensitivity and more than 72% specificity.

V sheds 3 bases and J sheds 1 base, leaving 13 bases between their ends. From the cysteine up to the phenylalanine, the CDR3 has a length of 16 residues. Only the CDR3 part of the read is kept: 48 bases, read in frame from the first base. CDR1 and CDR2, per the germline V gene, are KGHDR and SFDVKD. Ophthalmopathy patients had moderately to severely active disease, Clinical Activity Score of at least 3, NOSPECS grade of at least 4, and duration under 3 months. The study excluded patients with uncontrolled infections, other autoimmune diseases, pregnancy or lactation. Diagnoses were based on clinical symptoms, serum thyroxine and TRAb, thyroid ultrasound and orbital computed tomography. Ficoll-Paque density gradient centrifugation was used to isolate PBMCs from 8.5 to 10 ml of fresh peripheral blood. Total RNA was extracted with Trizol reagent, and quality was checked on an Agilent 2100 Bioanalyzer.

Many counts were recorded for this clonotype. Its antigen is not yet known. The record has no base qualities; no much larger clone is one base away. Amplification of TCR beta CDR3 regions was carried out from RNA transcripts. The first round of RT-PCR for the TCR CDR3 was performed with the HTBI primer set and the Qiagen OneStep RT-PCR kit. Libraries were constructed in a second round of multiplex PCR, after which size selection and purification were performed. Sequencing of the libraries was done on an Illumina HiSeq2000 using paired-end 100 bp reads. In the original analysis: SOAPnuke was used to process the raw data, throwing out any read that contained adapters or uncalled bases, had a mean Phred below 15, or lacked an exact constant-primer or identifier match. COPE v1.2.5 was used to merge high-quality paired reads, and clonotypes were defined as unique nucleotide sequences. MiTCR v1.1 was used to align the clonotypes against IMGT TRBV, TRBD and TRBJ reference segments. Analysis was restricted to V-J combinations with a frequency above 0.0001, which covered over 98% of repertoires. A TCS score was defined as the ratio of F50 (clonal expansion) to E x V (chaos), with BLOSUM62-based TCRdist applied between CDR3 peptides within each V-J. Welch's t-statistics and random forest reduced some 510 V-J features to fewer than 15, which were used in a naive Bayes classifier (R e1071). TCRdb itself trimmed the public reads at Q25 with fastp, ran MiXCR and retained productive beta chains. Rows with a matching CDR3 protein are joined into one entry that keeps the most common DNA and genes. These V and J calls are TCRdb output, not the study's own analysis. The sample table holds some 350,000 distinct CDR3 sequences, of which roughly 15% were seen once. The ten largest clones take up approximately 19% of the sample.

The sample taken for sequencing was blood. In this chain, TRBV24-1 is recombined with TRBJ2-3, with TRBD1 perhaps the D gene, on 6 matching bases. This clonotype originated in an older woman with Graves' ophthalmopathy. In nucleotide form, the sequence is TGTGCCACCAGTGATGGGTCGGCAGGGGGCACAGATACGCAGTATTTT. This codes for CATSDGSAGGTDTQYF.